The rows below give T cell receptor beta chains drawn from one sample of a study of blood T cell repertoires in COVID-19. Sequencing was performed with immunoSEQ multiplex PCR; in TCRdb, only in-frame clones are kept and a portion is missing. The sample has fewer than 150,000 clones, around four fifths seen once. Material for sequencing was peripheral blood. The receptors derive from a man aged 55 to 70 who had recovered from COVID-19. Each CDR3 is given with its conserved first and last residue. The D gene is left open where the match is weak. Expanded clones are given a class, and other clones once, few, many or no size at all.

abundance	v_gene	j_gene	d_gene	CDR3nt	CDR3aa
few	TRBV9	TRBJ1-1	NA	TGTGCCAGCAGCGTACAGGGGAACACTGAAGCTTTCTTT	CASSVQGNTEAFF
NA	TRBV27	TRBJ1-2	TRBD1	TGTGCCAGCAGCCCTGGGACGGGACAGTTCGGATATGGCTACACCTTC	CASSPGTGQFGYGYTF
once	TRBV7-2	TRBJ2-3	TRBD2	TGTGCCAGCAGCTTAGAGGCTAGCGGGGGTTCAGATACGCAGTATTTT	CASSLEASGGSDTQYF
NA	TRBV5-5	TRBJ1-6	NA	TGTGCCAGCAGCTTAACCCTCAGGGATAATTCACCCCTCCACTTT	CASSLTLRDNSPLHF
NA	TRBV7-2	TRBJ2-3	TRBD2	TGTGCCAGCAGCTTAGCGGGGGGGGACACAGATACGCAGTATTTT	CASSLAGGDTDTQYF
NA	TRBV9	TRBJ2-7	TRBD1	TGTGCCAGCTCTAAGGGGACACAGGGGGACGAGCAGTACTTC	CASSKGTQGDEQYF
NA	TRBV3-1/TRBV3-2	TRBJ1-5	TRBD1	TGTGCCAGCAGTCCGCGGACAGGGGTTCAGCCCCAGCATTTT	CASSPRTGVQPQHF
NA	TRBV2	TRBJ1-1	NA	TGTGCCAGCAGTGACCAACAGAACACTGAAGCTTTCTTT	CASSDQQNTEAFF
NA	TRBV7-2	TRBJ2-2	NA	TGTGCCAGCAGCTTACTAAACACCGGGGAGCTGTTTTTT	CASSLLNTGELFF
NA	TRBV19	TRBJ2-5	TRBD1	TGTGCCAGTAGTGTGGGACAGGATAACCAAGAGACCCAGTACTTC	CASSVGQDNQETQYF
NA	TRBV29-1	TRBJ1-3	NA	TGCAGCGTTGATATCAGGGGCGATGAAAACACCATATATTTT	CSVDIRGDENTIYF
NA	TRBV19	TRBJ2-2	NA	TGTGCCAGTAGTATTGTAGCCAGGGCGAACACCGGGGAGCTGTTTTTT	CASSIVARANTGELFF
NA	TRBV7-2	TRBJ2-3	NA	TGTGCCAGCAGCATCGGACTGAACACAGATACGCAGTATTTT	CASSIGLNTDTQYF
few	TRBV5-5	TRBJ2-1	TRBD2	TGTGCCAGCAGCTTGGCTAGCGGAAAATACAATGAGCAGTTCTTC	CASSLASGKYNEQFF
few	TRBV10-3	TRBJ1-5	NA	TGTGCCATCAGCGACAGTAATCAGCCCCAGCATTTT	CAISDSNQPQHF
NA	TRBV11-2	TRBJ2-1	NA	TGTGCCAGCAGCTTAGCGGCTAGCCGCAAAGGGGAGCAGTTCTTC	CASSLAASRKGEQFF
once	TRBV28	TRBJ1-2	TRBD1	TGTGCCAGCAGCCGACCATCAGGGGGAGCTAACTATGGCTACACCTTC	CASSRPSGGANYGYTF
NA	TRBV5-1	TRBJ2-1	TRBD2	TGCGCCAGCAGCCCTACTAGCGGGAGGGGACGTGAGCAGTTCTTC	CASSPTSGRGREQFF
NA	TRBV5-4	TRBJ1-1	TRBD1	TGTGCCAGCAGCTTGCAGGGGGTGAACACTGAAGCTTTCTTT	CASSLQGVNTEAFF